The 28 T cell receptor beta chains below were found in one sample sequenced in a study of Ad26.COV2.S vaccination and SARS-CoV-2 variants (dated by TCRdb to 2020 to 2023). Library method: the immunoSEQ multiplex PCR assay. As stored in TCRdb, this immuneACCESS dataset retains in-frame rearrangements with V and J assigned. A fraction of the clones does not appear; measured against another copy, unresolved V genes explain less than half of the discrepancy, and the remainder lacks a known reason. This sample has around 250,000 clones in its table, and roughly 87% of those were observed once. The ten largest clones take up roughly 3% of the sample. The intended sense of this specimen's treatment or condition label: about 20 received Ad26.COV2.S at low or high dose, single or two shots; roughly five received placebo; per-sample allocation not given. For vaccine and placebo recipients, the sequenced repertoires came from samples collected on day 63 after the first injection.

This sample comprised peripheral blood, obtained in a trial of Ad26.COV2.S vaccine versus placebo. These receptors came from a person aged 18-60 years who received the Ad26.COV2.S COVID-19 vaccine or a placebo.

V is TRBV7-2 and J is TRBJ1-3; 8 bases match TRBD1. V trimming: 6 bases; J trimming: 2 bases; junction bases outside the gene matches: 3. This CDR3 has 14 residues. Germline CDR1 SGHTA, CDR2 FQGNSA. The CDR3 spells CASSPQGAGNTIYF. DNA for the CDR3: TGTGCCAGCAGTCCACAGGGGGCTGGAAACACCATATATTTT.

The chain combines TRBV18 with TRBJ2-1, with D possibly being TRBD1 (6 bases). The germline CDR1 and CDR2 sequences are KGHSH and LQKENI. The V end was cut by 0 bases, the J end by 4 bases, with 19 bases between. The CDR3 sequence is 18 residues long. The CDR3 DNA follows: TGTGCCAGCTCACCACCGTGGGCGACAGGAGACTTTTACAATGAGCAGTTCTTC. This encodes CASSPPWATGDFYNEQFF.

The genes are TRBV5-1 and TRBJ1-4, with D possibly being TRBD1 (5 bases). CDR1 SGHRS and CDR2 YFSETQ come from the germline V gene. Trimming left V 2 bases short and J 5 bases short, with 13 bases between. This CDR3 region has 15 residues. The CDR3 bases are TGCGCCAGCAGCTTTGGGACGAGCTTCAATGAAAAACTGTTTTTT. Amino acids: CASSFGTSFNEKLFF.

The V and J genes are TRBV7-8 and TRBJ2-1, with 10 bases aligning to TRBD2. Germline V gene data show CDR1 as SGHVS and CDR2 as FQNEAQ. The CDR3 length is 15 residues. V gave up 7 bases and J gave up 8 bases; unmatched junction bases: 11. Written as DNA, the CDR3 is TGTGCCAGCATACTAGCGGGGCTTACAGGCGATGAGCAGTTCTTC. Amino acid sequence: CASILAGLTGDEQFF.

Remarks on this clone: This CDR3 is also generated by other DNA sequences in the sample. The chain carries TRBV15 and TRBJ1-3; unclear D gene. The germline V gene encodes CDR1 LNHNV and CDR2 YYDKDF (reference sequence). With 0 bases removed from V and 4 bases from J, the gap between germline ends came to 10 bases. This CDR3 contains 15 residues. CDR3 sequence: CATSRDRGTGNTIYF. DNA of the CDR3: TGTGCCACCAGCAGAGATCGGGGAACCGGAAACACCATATATTTT. The full variable domain, completed using reference TRBV15 and TRBJ1-3, is DAMVIQNPRYQVTQFGKPVTLSCSQTLNHNVMYWYQQKSSQAPKLLFHYYDKDFNNEADTPDNFQSRRPNTSFCFLDIRSPGLGDTAMYLCATSRDRGTGNTIYFGEGSWLTVV.

This clone was picked up one time. This rearrangement joins TRBV2 to TRBJ1-5; D is undetermined. Deletions cut 3 bases from V and 3 bases from J, with 15 bases between. CDR1 and CDR2 (germline): SNHLY, FYNNEI. The CDR3 runs to 16 residues. The CDR3 spells CASSDGVGDYNQPQHF. The CDR3 DNA sequence: TGTGCCAGCAGTGATGGGGTGGGAGACTACAATCAGCCCCAGCATTTT.

The V call is TRBV6-5, the J call TRBJ1-2; D is unresolved. CDR3 length equals 14 residues. Germline CDR1 reads MNHEY; CDR2 reads SVGAGI. V lost 6 bases, J lost 2 bases, and 13 bases lay in between. Written as DNA, the CDR3 is TGTGCCAGCAGGTCCAGATCTACAAACTATGGCTACACCTTC. It yields the protein CASRSRSTNYGYTF.

The J gene is TRBJ2-2, the V gene TRBV7-9; D perhaps matches TRBD2 (6 bases). Germline V gene data show CDR1 as SEHNR and CDR2 as FQNEAQ (reference sequence). This CDR3 is 16 amino acids long. Trimming shortened V by 2 bases and J by 1 base, and 11 bases separated the two germline ends. The CDR3 loop is CASSLSVAENTGELFF. DNA for the CDR3: TGTGCCAGCAGCTTATCCGTAGCGGAGAACACCGGGGAGCTGTTTTTT.

The V call is TRBV19, the J call TRBJ2-1, with 12 nucleotides matching TRBD2. The CDR3 runs 16 residues. The V gene end was trimmed by 8 bases and the J gene end by 7 bases; junction bases not matched to a gene: 12. CDR1 and CDR2 from the germline V gene are LNHDA and SQIVND (reference sequence). CDR3 sequence: CASCHRGTSGQNEQFF. CDR3 sequence (DNA): TGTGCCAGTTGTCACCGGGGGACTAGCGGGCAAAATGAGCAGTTCTTC.

The V and J genes are TRBV9 and TRBJ1-1; no definite D call. The germline gives CDR1 SGDLS, CDR2 YYNGEE. Trimming removed 4 bases at V and 5 bases at J, with 15 bases between. The CDR3 sequence is 14 residues long. The CDR3 is CASSLRAEGTEAFF. For the CDR3, the DNA is TGTGCCAGCAGCTTAAGGGCAGAGGGTACTGAAGCTTTCTTT.

The V gene is TRBV19, the J gene TRBJ1-1, with D uncertain. Germline assignment: CDR1 LNHDA and CDR2 SQIVND (reference sequence). The length of the CDR3 is 13 residues. V lost 3 bases to trimming and J lost 7 bases, with 12 bases between them. The CDR3 DNA reads TGTGCCAGTAGTATCGGACGGAGCTATGAAGCTTTCTTT. Its protein is CASSIGRSYEAFF.

This clone is a singleton in its sample. The chain joins TRBV27 to TRBJ1-6; 12 nucleotides agree with TRBD1. CDR1 MNHEY and CDR2 SMNVEV come from the germline V gene (reference sequence). With 2 bases clipped from V and 7 bases from J, the junction kept 15 bases outside the gene matches. The CDR3 spans 20 residues. CDR3 coding DNA: TGTGCCAGCAGTTTAATCTTACGCGAAGCGGGACAGGGGGCGAATTCACCCCTCCACTTT. Translation: CASSLILREAGQGANSPLHF.

This sequence joins TRBV5-6 and TRBJ1-2; TRBD1 agrees at 9 bases. Trimming at V came to 4 bases and at J to 5 bases, leaving 6 bases not matched to a gene. The CDR3 consists of 14 residues. Germline loops: CDR1 SGHDT, CDR2 YYEEEE. This chain's CDR3 is CASSPDRGRYGYTF. The CDR3 nucleotides are TGTGCCAGCAGCCCGGACAGGGGACGTTATGGCTACACCTTC.

The chain carries TRBV9 and TRBJ2-3; D may be TRBD2 (6 bases). Germline V gene sequence: CDR1 SGDLS, CDR2 YYNGEE. V was trimmed by 3 bases and J by 0 bases, leaving 14 bases between them. This CDR3 is 16 amino acids long. The CDR3, as DNA: TGTGCCAGCAGCGCGAGGGGACTCTCTAGCACAGATACGCAGTATTTT. Its protein is CASSARGLSSTDTQYF. The full variable domain, with the rest looked up from reference TRBV9 and TRBJ2-3, is DSGVTQTPKHLITATGQRVTLRCSPRSGDLSVYWYQQSLDQGLQFLIQYYNGEERAKGNILERFSAQQFPDLHSELNLSSLELGDSALYFCASSARGLSSTDTQYFGPGTRLTVL.

The CDR3 protein is CASSYVGVGYTF. The CDR3 nucleotides are TGTGCCAGCAGTTACGTGGGGGTCGGCTACACCTTC. The chain has TRBV6-5 and TRBJ1-2; perhaps TRBD1 as D (5 bases). V dropped 2 bases and J dropped 8 bases, with 9 bases sitting between them. The CDR3 has 12 residues. Germline V gives CDR1 MNHEY, CDR2 SVGAGI.

The chain carries TRBV9 and TRBJ2-3; D is unresolved. Germline assignment: CDR1 SGDLS and CDR2 YYNGEE. The CDR3 runs 15 residues. The germline V and J ends were trimmed by 0 bases and 2 bases, with 10 bases remaining between them. The CDR3 sequence is CASSVEYSHTDTQYF. In nucleotides, the CDR3 is TGTGCCAGCAGCGTAGAGTACAGCCACACAGATACGCAGTATTTT.

This clone was seen a few times. The chain combines TRBV19 with TRBJ1-5; no firm D call. Germline CDR1 is LNHDA and CDR2 is SQIVND (reference sequence). The CDR3 contains 14 residues. V lost 5 bases and J 5 bases, leaving 13 bases between the germline ends. DNA of the CDR3: TGTGCCAGTAGTTCTTCCCCAGAGTATCAGCCCCAGCATTTT. Protein sequence: CASSSSPEYQPQHF.

The chain carries TRBV9 and TRBJ2-2; D remains ambiguous. The CDR3 runs to 15 residues. Trimming shortened V by 4 bases and J by 2 bases, and 12 bases separated the two germline ends. CDR1 is SGDLS and CDR2 is YYNGEE in the germline V gene. The CDR3 loop is CASSPAGRNTGELFF. CDR3 nucleotide sequence: TGTGCCAGCAGCCCGGCCGGGCGAAACACCGGGGAGCTGTTTTTT.

The gene calls are TRBV30 and TRBJ2-3; 7 nucleotides match TRBD2. CDR1 and CDR2 from the germline V gene are GTSNPN and SVGIG (reference sequence). V shed 0 bases and J 4 bases; nucleotides not matched to a gene: 4. CDR3 length: 14 residues. The CDR3 DNA reads TGTGCCTGGAGTGTCGGTGGGGGGGCAGATACGCAGTATTTT. Encoded protein: CAWSVGGGADTQYF.

The chain employs TRBV25-1 and TRBJ1-3; the D is unclear. Trimming pared 4 bases from V and 0 bases from J, leaving 10 bases between. Germline-derived CDR1 and CDR2 are MGHDK and SYGVNS. This CDR3 is built from 15 residues. The CDR3 sequence is CASSGLGSSGNTIYF. CDR3 nucleotides: TGTGCCAGCAGTGGTTTAGGCTCCTCTGGAAACACCATATATTTT.

The table lists this clone with a count of one. The genes are TRBV5-1 and TRBJ2-2; TRBD1 aligns across 7 bases. The germline CDR1 and CDR2 sequences are SGHRS and YFSETQ. The CDR3 totals 15 residues. With V trimmed by 4 bases and J by 6 bases, 9 bases remained unmatched. CDR3 DNA: TGCGCCAGCAGCACAACGGCTCAGGGGGCCGGGGAGCTGTTTTTT. Translation gives CASSTTAQGAGELFF.

The rearrangement joins TRBV5-1 to TRBJ1-2; D unresolved. Trimming took off 3 bases at V and 5 bases at J, with 14 bases between the two ends. Germline V gives CDR1 SGHRS, CDR2 YFSETQ. The CDR3 runs to 14 residues. The CDR3 nucleotides are TGCGCCAGCAGCTCGTCGGCCGCGAAATATGGCTACACCTTC. Residues: CASSSSAAKYGYTF. Variable domain in full (rest from reference TRBV5-1 and TRBJ1-2): KAGVTQTPRYLIKTRGQQVTLSCSPISGHRSVSWYQQTPGQGLQFLFEYFSETQRNKGNFPGRFSGRQFSNSRSEMNVSTLELGDSALYLCASSSSAAKYGYTFGSGTRLTVV.

The V call is TRBV4-3, the J call TRBJ2-2, with a tentative D call TRBD2 (6 bases). Germline V gene sequence: CDR1 LGHNA, CDR2 YSLEER. The length of the CDR3 is 15 residues. V lost 4 bases and J 4 bases, leaving 13 bases between the germline ends. The CDR3 spells CASSPWRASTGELFF. The CDR3 DNA sequence: TGCGCCAGCAGCCCCTGGAGGGCGAGCACCGGGGAGCTGTTTTTT.

This clone was seen once. V and J are TRBV7-2 and TRBJ2-7; TRBD2 matches 9 bases. CDR3 length: 18 amino acids. Germline CDR1 SGHTA, CDR2 FQGNSA. The V gene end was trimmed by 5 bases and the J gene end by 5 bases; junction bases not matched to a gene: 19. CDR3 loop: CASSPSTSGGRRSNEQYF. Written as DNA, the CDR3 is TGTGCCAGCAGCCCTTCGACTAGCGGCGGGAGGCGGTCCAACGAGCAGTACTTC.

The chain combines TRBV2 with TRBJ2-1, with 13 bases that match TRBD2. The germline gives CDR1 SNHLY, CDR2 FYNNEI. The CDR3 has 15 residues. With 6 bases clipped from V and 6 bases from J, the junction kept 5 bases outside the gene matches. The CDR3 sequence is CASRPLAGGPNEQFF. The CDR3, as DNA: TGTGCCAGCAGACCACTAGCGGGAGGGCCCAATGAGCAGTTCTTC.

By sample share, this clone is medium-sized. This rearrangement joins TRBV6-2 or TRBV6-3 to TRBJ2-7, with 7 bases aligning to TRBD1. CDR3 length: 14 amino acids. V shed 4 bases and J 2 bases; nucleotides not matched to a gene: 5. CDR1 and CDR2 (germline): MNHEY, SVGEGT. CDR3 in amino acids: CASSSLGTAYEQYF. The CDR3 region has the DNA TGTGCCAGCAGTTCCCTAGGGACAGCCTACGAGCAGTACTTC.

The rearrangement joins TRBV10-3 to TRBJ2-1, with 12 bases lining up with TRBD2. V shed 10 bases, J shed 0 bases, and the junction held 16 bases outside the gene matches. The germline V gene encodes CDR1 ENHRY and CDR2 SYGVKD. This CDR3 contains 19 residues. CDR3 amino acids: CATQIGLAGQSSSYNEQFF. The CDR3 nucleotides read TGTGCCACTCAAATTGGACTAGCGGGACAATCAAGCTCCTACAATGAGCAGTTCTTC.

J is TRBJ1-3 and V is TRBV6-5; D gene ambiguous. The CDR3 length is 14 residues. CDR1 and CDR2 (germline): MNHEY, SVGAGI. V gave up 2 bases and J gave up 0 bases, with 5 bases separating them. The CDR3: CASSYRDSGNTIYF. The CDR3 bases are TGTGCCAGCAGTTACAGGGACTCTGGAAACACCATATATTTT.